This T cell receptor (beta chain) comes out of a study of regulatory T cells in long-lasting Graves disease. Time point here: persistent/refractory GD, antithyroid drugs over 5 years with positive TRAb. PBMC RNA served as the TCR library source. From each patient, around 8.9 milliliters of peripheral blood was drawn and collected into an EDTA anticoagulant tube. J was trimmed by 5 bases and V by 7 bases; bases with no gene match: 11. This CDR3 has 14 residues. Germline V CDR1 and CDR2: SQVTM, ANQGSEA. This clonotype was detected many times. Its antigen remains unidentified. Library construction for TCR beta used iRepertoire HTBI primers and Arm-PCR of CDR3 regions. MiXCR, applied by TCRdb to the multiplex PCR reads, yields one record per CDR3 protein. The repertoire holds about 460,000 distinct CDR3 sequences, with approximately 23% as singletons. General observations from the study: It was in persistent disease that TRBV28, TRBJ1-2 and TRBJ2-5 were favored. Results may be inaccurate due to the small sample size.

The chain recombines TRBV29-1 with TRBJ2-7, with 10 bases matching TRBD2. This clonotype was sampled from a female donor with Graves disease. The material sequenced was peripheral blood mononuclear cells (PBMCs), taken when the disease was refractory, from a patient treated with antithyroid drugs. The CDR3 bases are TGCAGCGAAGCGGGAGGGCCCGACGGGGACGAGCAGTACTTC. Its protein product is CSEAGGPDGDEQYF.